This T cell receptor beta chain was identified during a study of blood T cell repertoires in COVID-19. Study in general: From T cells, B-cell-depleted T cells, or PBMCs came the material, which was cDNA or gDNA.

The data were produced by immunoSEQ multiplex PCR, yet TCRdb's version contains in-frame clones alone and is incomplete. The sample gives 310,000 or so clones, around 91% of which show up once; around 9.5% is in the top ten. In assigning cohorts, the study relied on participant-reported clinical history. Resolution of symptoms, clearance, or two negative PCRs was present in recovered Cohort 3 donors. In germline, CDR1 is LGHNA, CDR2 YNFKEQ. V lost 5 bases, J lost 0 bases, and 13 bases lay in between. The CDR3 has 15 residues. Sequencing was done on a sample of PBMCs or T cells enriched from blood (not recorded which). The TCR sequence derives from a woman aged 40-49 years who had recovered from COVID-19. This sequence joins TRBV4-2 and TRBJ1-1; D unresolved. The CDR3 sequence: CASSYGRGMNTEAFF. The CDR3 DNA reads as TGTGCCAGCAGCTATGGCCGAGGCATGAACACTGAAGCTTTCTTT.